What follows describes a single T cell receptor beta chain. Antigen unknown. Other DNA sequences of this sample code for an identical CDR3. The PCR ran on 60 Vbeta and 13 Jbeta primers. Sequencing was performed with immunoSEQ multiplex PCR; in TCRdb, only in-frame clones are kept and a portion is missing. The sample yields about 240,000 clones, about 81% seen once. This sample was included in a study of cytomegalovirus exposure and HLA in healthy donors. Study results and caveats: Researchers reported in a later analysis that a missense DCLRE1C variant was tied to TCR beta V- and J-gene trimming.

V lost 0 bases to trimming and J lost 5 bases, with 4 bases between them. Germline loops: CDR1 GTSNPN, CDR2 SVGIG (reference sequence). This CDR3 spans 11 amino acids. Material: PBMCs. The TCR sequence derives from a woman aged 40 to 50 in good health and CMV-seropositive. V is TRBV30 and J is TRBJ2-5; D is unclear. CDR3 DNA sequence: TGTGCCTGGAGTGTGAGGGAGACCCAGTACTTC. This gives the protein CAWSVRETQYF.